What follows are 24 T cell receptor beta chains derived from one specimen sequenced in a study of T cell repertoires in cytomegalovirus infection. Each CDR3 protein is one row after TCRdb ran MiXCR on the reads. Here the sample spans about 37,000 distinct CDR3 sequences, about 50% being singletons. Their antigens remain unidentified. The sequencing here drew on CD8+ T cells from cultured PBMCs, taken from culture after CMV antigen stimulation. These receptors were taken from a human donor in good health (CMV status not recorded). Some clones in this sample may be carry-over from other donors' samples.

The rearrangement joins TRBV27 to TRBJ2-1; 9 bases agree with TRBD2. V was clipped by 5 bases and J by 6 bases; unmatched bases: 11. Germline lookup yields CDR1 MNHEY and CDR2 SMNVEV (reference sequence). The CDR3 sequence is 16 residues long. CDR3 sequence: CASSDLTGLASNEQFF. CDR3 nucleotides: TGTGCCAGCAGTGATCTTACAGGACTAGCGAGCAATGAGCAGTTCTTC.

The chain has TRBV20-1 and TRBJ2-7; the match to TRBD1 covers 7 bases. The CDR3 covers 15 residues. Germline V gene sequence: CDR1 DFQATT, CDR2 SNEGSKA (reference sequence). Trimming removed 6 bases from V and 4 bases from J; junction bases left unmatched: 15. Here the CDR3 DNA reads TGCAGTGCCTCACCCGAGGGGGCCCGGCCTTACGAGCAGTACTTC. Amino acid sequence: CSASPEGARPYEQYF.

The rearrangement joins TRBV7-2 to TRBJ2-1; TRBD2 is a possible D gene (5 bases). V was clipped by 5 bases and J by 12 bases, with 11 bases between them. This CDR3 has 11 residues. Germline V gene sequence: CDR1 SGHTA, CDR2 FQGNSA. The CDR3 protein is CASSPGNPQFF. The CDR3 bases are TGTGCCAGCAGCCCCGGGAACCCGCAGTTCTTC.

The sample holds a few counts of this clonotype. This sequence joins TRBV11-2 and TRBJ2-1, with 11 bases aligning to TRBD2. This CDR3 region has 14 residues. The V segment lost 7 bases and the J segment 8 bases; nucleotides outside the gene matches: 7. The V gene's germline CDR1 is SGHAT and CDR2 FQNNGV. The CDR3: CASTRLAGFDEQFF. In nucleotides, the CDR3 is TGTGCCAGCACCAGACTAGCGGGATTCGATGAGCAGTTCTTC.

The rearrangement uses TRBV6-5 and TRBJ2-1, with D maybe TRBD2 (6 bases). Between the trimmed V and J ends, which lost 6 bases and 9 bases, there was a span of 18 bases. In germline, CDR1 is MNHEY, CDR2 SVGAGI. The CDR3 runs to 14 residues. CDR3 DNA sequence: TGTGCCAGCAGCCCGGGCTATTCCGGGGGTGAGCAGTTCTTC. Translating gives CASSPGYSGGEQFF.

The V call is TRBV6-4, the J call TRBJ2-1; 13 bases map to TRBD2. The V gene end was trimmed by 6 bases and the J gene end by 6 bases; junction bases not matched to a gene: 5. The CDR3 extends over 15 amino acids. Looked up from germline, CDR1 is MRHNA and CDR2 is SNTAGT. This chain's CDR3 is CASSRTSGSFNEQFF. The CDR3 bases are TGTGCCAGCAGCCGGACTAGCGGGAGTTTCAATGAGCAGTTCTTC.

There are a few counts of this clonotype. V and J are TRBV7-8 and TRBJ2-3; D remains ambiguous. Germline V lookup: CDR1 SGHVS, CDR2 FQNEAQ. This CDR3 has 17 amino acids. The ends were cut back, 5 bases at V and 0 bases at J, with 18 bases in the middle. The CDR3 is CASSPAMAGTSTDTQYF. CDR3 nucleotide sequence: TGTGCCAGCAGCCCTGCGATGGCAGGAACTAGCACAGATACGCAGTATTTT.

This clonotype was detected a few times. The V and J genes are TRBV27 and TRBJ1-1; no clear D gene. V lost 2 bases and J lost 6, with 19 bases in between. The CDR3 totals 16 residues. Germline CDR1 reads MNHEY; CDR2 reads SMNVEV (reference sequence). CDR3 loop: CASSLLSHSLTAEAFF. CDR3 DNA sequence: TGTGCCAGCAGTTTACTTAGCCACAGTTTAACGGCTGAAGCTTTCTTT.

The genes are TRBV6-1 and TRBJ1-1; D perhaps matches TRBD1 (6 bases). Germline values: CDR1 MNHNS, CDR2 SASEGT. The CDR3 sequence is 14 residues long. Trimming removed 4 bases at V and 11 bases at J, with 20 bases between. CDR3 residues: CASSVQGLTLEAFF. CDR3 sequence (DNA): TGTGCCAGCAGTGTGCAGGGGCTTACATTGGAGGCTTTCTTT.

The chain couples TRBV10-3 to TRBJ2-4; D is perhaps TRBD1 (6 bases). The CDR3 is 16 amino acids. Germline CDR1 ENHRY, CDR2 SYGVKD. The ends were cut back, 4 bases at V and 3 bases at J, with 16 bases in the middle. CDR3 DNA: TGTGCCATCAGTGTCGGGACAACATTTGGCAAAAACATTCAGTACTTC. Translation gives CAISVGTTFGKNIQYF.

The gene calls are TRBV7-9 and TRBJ2-6, with D possibly being TRBD1 (6 bases). The germline CDR1 and CDR2 sequences are SEHNR and FQNEAQ (reference sequence). The CDR3 contains 20 residues. V was pared by 1 base and J by 3 bases, with 22 bases between. In nucleotides, the CDR3 is TGTGCCAGCAGCTTAGAGTTTTGGACAGCTTCGGATCTTGGGGCCAACGTCCTGACTTTC. Translation gives CASSLEFWTASDLGANVLTF.

Concerning this clonotype: The junction shows a germline mismatch at one end, possibly a read error. This chain uses TRBV6-1 with TRBJ1-2; D is undetermined. Germline values: CDR1 MNHNS, CDR2 SASEGT. This CDR3 has 10 amino acids. The CDR3 loop is CASSNYVLSF. CDR3 DNA sequence: TGTGCCTCGTCCAATTACGTCCTAAGCTTC.

V is TRBV20-1 and J is TRBJ2-5; D is perhaps TRBD1 (6 bases). V was shortened by 4 bases and J by 4 bases, with 22 bases between the two germline ends. There are 16 residues in the CDR3. Germline assignment: CDR1 DFQATT and CDR2 SNEGSKA (reference sequence). The CDR3, as DNA: TGCAGTGCTATAGTCAACCCCTCACAGGGTGGAGAGACCCAGTACTTC. Amino acids: CSAIVNPSQGGETQYF.

The rearrangement links TRBV27 to TRBJ2-1, with 10 bases identical to TRBD2. There are 15 residues in the CDR3. V lost 7 bases and J lost 5; bases outside the gene matches: 8. Germline V gives CDR1 MNHEY, CDR2 SMNVEV (reference sequence). DNA of the CDR3: TGTGCCAGCACTCCTAGCGGGAGTCTTAACAATGAGCAGTTCTTC. Its translation: CASTPSGSLNNEQFF.

This clonotype appeared a few times. J is TRBJ2-3 and V is TRBV9; no clear D. From germline, CDR1 is SGDLS and CDR2 YYNGEE. The CDR3 contains 14 residues. V was clipped by 0 bases and J by 3 bases, with 8 bases between them. CDR3 in amino acids: CASSVGVGTDTQYF. The CDR3 coding sequence is TGTGCCAGCAGCGTAGGAGTAGGGACAGATACGCAGTATTTT.

This clonotype came up a few times. An end of the junction does not agree with germline; a read error may underlie this. The genes are TRBV20-1 and TRBJ2-1; no reliable D call. Looked up from germline, CDR1 is DFQATT and CDR2 is SNEGSKA (reference sequence). This CDR3 has 13 amino acids. Written as DNA, the CDR3 is TGCAGTGAGGCCGGAAAAACTACCAATGAGCAGTTCTTT. Its protein product is CSEAGKTTNEQFF.

The V gene is TRBV12-3 or TRBV12-4, the J gene TRBJ2-1; the match to TRBD1 covers 7 bases. This CDR3 is built from 14 residues. The V gene end was trimmed by 4 bases and the J gene end by 3 bases; junction bases not matched to a gene: 3. CDR3 residues: CASSSGTDYNEQFF. The CDR3 DNA reads TGTGCCAGCAGTTCCGGGACAGACTACAATGAGCAGTTCTTC.

J is TRBJ2-1 and V is TRBV5-4, with a tentative D call TRBD2 (6 bases). Trimming took 1 base from V and 8 from J, leaving 19 bases between them. This CDR3 is built from 16 residues. Germline values: CDR1 SGHNT, CDR2 YYREEE (reference sequence). This CDR3 is CASSLSILAPLDEQFF. The CDR3 nucleotides are TGTGCCAGCAGCTTGTCTATACTAGCACCCCTGGATGAGCAGTTCTTC.

This clonotype was recorded a few times. The rearrangement links TRBV7-9 to TRBJ2-7; TRBD1 might be the D (6 bases). This CDR3 region has 15 residues. V shed 4 bases and J shed 3 bases, with 16 bases lying between them. Per the germline V gene, CDR1 is SEHNR and CDR2 is FQNEAQ (reference sequence). CDR3 residues: CASSSPDRRFYEQYF. The CDR3 DNA reads TGTGCCAGCAGCTCCCCGGACAGAAGATTCTACGAGCAGTACTTC. Variable domain in full (rest from reference TRBV7-9 and TRBJ2-7): DTGVSQNPRHKITKRGQNVTFRCDPISEHNRLYWYRQTLGQGPEFLTYFQNEAQLEKSRLLSDRFSAERPKGSFSTLEIQRTEQGDSAMYLCASSSPDRRFYEQYFGPGTRLTVT.

This chain connects TRBV7-9 to TRBJ2-7, with 10 bases lining up with TRBD2. The V gene end was trimmed by 5 bases and the J gene end by 3 bases; junction bases not matched to a gene: 7. The CDR3 is 15 amino acids. From germline, CDR1 is SEHNR and CDR2 FQNEAQ (reference sequence). The chain's CDR3 is CASSIGLADDYEQYF. The CDR3, as DNA: TGTGCCAGCAGCATAGGACTAGCGGATGACTACGAGCAGTACTTC.

The chain couples TRBV7-8 to TRBJ2-1; maybe TRBD1 (5 bases). The CDR3 is 15 residues long. V was shortened by 2 bases and J by 6 bases, with 14 bases between the two germline ends. Germline values: CDR1 SGHVS, CDR2 FQNEAQ. This chain's CDR3 is CASSLRWGPLNEQFF. CDR3 DNA: TGTGCCAGCAGCTTAAGGTGGGGCCCCCTCAATGAGCAGTTCTTC.

This clonotype was counted only a few times. The chain carries TRBV7-8 and TRBJ2-7, with 7 bases identical to TRBD1. Trimming removed 5 bases from V and 4 bases from J; junction bases left unmatched: 11. Germline V lookup: CDR1 SGHVS, CDR2 FQNEAQ. The CDR3 extends over 15 amino acids. The CDR3 reads CASSARGQVQYEQYF. The CDR3 nucleotides read TGTGCCAGCAGCGCCCGTGGACAGGTACAATACGAGCAGTACTTC.

This clonotype was observed a few times. The chain uses TRBV6-1 and TRBJ2-7; 14 bases line up with TRBD2. Germline CDR1 is MNHNS and CDR2 is SASEGT. There are 17 residues in the CDR3. The trim removed 4 bases at V and 3 bases at J, leaving 8 bases unmatched. This chain's CDR3 is CASSGKGLAGAGYEQYF. CDR3 coding DNA: TGTGCCAGCAGTGGAAAGGGACTAGCGGGAGCCGGCTACGAGCAGTACTTC.

On this clonotype: A much more abundant neighbour one base away suggests this may be a read error. The chain links TRBV12-3 or TRBV12-4 to TRBJ1-5, with unresolved D. With 4 bases removed from V and 11 bases from J, the gap between germline ends came to 9 bases. CDR3 length: 11 residues. The CDR3 spells CASSSWPTQHF. The CDR3 nucleotides read TGTGCCAGCAGTTCATGGCCGACCCAGCATTTT.